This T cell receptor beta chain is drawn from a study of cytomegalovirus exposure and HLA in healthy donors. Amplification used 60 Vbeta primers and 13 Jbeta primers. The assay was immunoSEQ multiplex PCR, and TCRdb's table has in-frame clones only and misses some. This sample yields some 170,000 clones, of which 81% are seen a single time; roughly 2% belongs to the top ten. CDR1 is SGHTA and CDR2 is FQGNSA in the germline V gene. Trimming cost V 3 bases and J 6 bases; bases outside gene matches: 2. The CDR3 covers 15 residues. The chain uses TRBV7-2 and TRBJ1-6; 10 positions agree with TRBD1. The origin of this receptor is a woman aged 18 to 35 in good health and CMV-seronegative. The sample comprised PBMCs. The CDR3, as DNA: TGTGCCAGCAGCTTCCGGACAGGGGGTAATTCACCCCTCCACTTT. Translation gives CASSFRTGGNSPLHF.